The source of this TCR beta chain is a study of blood T cells in healthy people across ages. Study-wide findings and caveats: Long-lived donors had more naive CD4+ cells and higher diversity than aged donors. A roughly linear age-dependent decrease characterized TCR beta diversity per million T cells.

The donors, all healthy, were Caucasians living in Russia, aged about 6 to 90. A remark on this clonotype: The target antigen is unknown.

The use of a sample-barcoded 5' primer and a J-beta primer mix characterized a second PCR of 7 to 11 cycles. Each cDNA molecule, via a template-switch adaptor with 12 random nucleotides, was tagged. TCRdb re-called the 5' RACE reads with MiXCR, one entry per CDR3 protein. The data contain 380,000 or so distinct CDR3 sequences, 52% of them seen just once; the ten biggest clones take up approximately 51%. V was shortened by 6 bases and J by 8 bases, with 19 bases between the two germline ends. The CDR3 spans 14 residues. Sequenced input: blood. This rearrangement joins TRBV12-3 or TRBV12-4 to TRBJ1-2, with D perhaps matching TRBD1 (6 bases). This TCR was recovered from a man in his 60s in good health. The CDR3 is CASSLGGGLGGYTF. Written as DNA, the CDR3 is TGTGCCAGCAGCCTAGGTGGGGGGCTCGGGGGCTACACCTTC.